This passage covers 5 T cell receptor beta chains from one sample sequenced in a study of cytomegalovirus exposure and HLA in healthy donors. It was with 60 Vbeta and 13 Jbeta primers that the PCR ran. The assay was immunoSEQ multiplex PCR, and TCRdb's table has in-frame clones only and misses some. The sample has about 110,000 clones; approximately 70% are singletons. Material for sequencing was PBMCs. The receptor source for this set is a man in his forties in good health and CMV-seropositive.

This sequence joins TRBV5-1 and TRBJ2-1, with 8 bases identical to TRBD2. After removal of 0 bases from V and 12 bases from J, the junction contained 8 bases not matched to a gene. Germline CDR1 reads SGHRS; CDR2 reads YFSETQ. This CDR3 contains 14 residues. The CDR3 DNA is TGCGCCAGCAGCTTGGAAGTGCGGGAGGCGGGGCAGTTCTTC. Translation: CASSLEVREAGQFF.

This clone has just one count. CDR3 bases: TGTGCCAGCAGCCCGGACAGGGAAAGTGAAAAACTGTTTTTT. Its protein is CASSPDRESEKLFF. V and J are TRBV6-6 and TRBJ1-4, with 8 positions matching TRBD1. Germline V gives CDR1 MNHNY, CDR2 SVGAGI (reference sequence). CDR3 length: 14 residues. The V and J ends lost 6 bases and 7 bases, in that order; junction bases with no gene match: 7.

V is TRBV19 and J is TRBJ2-5; tentative D call: TRBD2 (6 bases). Trimming pared 6 bases from V and 3 bases from J, leaving 14 bases between. Germline V gene sequence: CDR1 LNHDA, CDR2 SQIVND (reference sequence). This CDR3 region has 14 residues. The CDR3 here is CASRRDGGKETQYF. The DNA of the CDR3 is TGTGCCAGTAGAAGGGACGGGGGTAAAGAGACCCAGTACTTC.

The rearrangement joins TRBV6-5 to TRBJ1-1; D unclear. In germline, CDR1 is MNHEY, CDR2 SVGAGI. V was clipped by 0 bases and J by 5 bases, with 10 bases between them. This CDR3 is 14 amino acids long. The CDR3 coding sequence is TGTGCCAGCAGTTACTCGAAATTTAGTACTGAAGCTTTCTTT. This sequence encodes CASSYSKFSTEAFF.

The rearrangement joins TRBV5-4 to TRBJ1-1; TRBD1 matches at 8 bases. The trim removed 5 bases at V and 4 bases at J, leaving 7 bases unmatched. Per the germline V gene, CDR1 is SGHNT and CDR2 is YYREEE (reference sequence). This CDR3 has 14 residues. The CDR3 spells CASRQGALGTEAFF. The CDR3 coding sequence is TGTGCCAGCAGGCAGGGGGCGCTCGGCACTGAAGCTTTCTTT.